This entry lists 27 T cell receptor beta chains sequenced from one sample in a study of T-cell reconstitution after alpha-beta-depleted transplantation in children. TCRbeta library construction was performed incorporating unique molecular identifiers. TCRdb re-derived calls from the PCR reads in MiXCR, one entry per CDR3 protein. This table has about 98,000 distinct CDR3 sequences, around 6.1% appearing once. Sequences were derived from PBMCs, mostly from graft donor cells, sampled 60 days after TCRalphabeta/CD19-depleted stem cell transplant. These receptors were obtained from a female patient aged 2 to 10 who had a stem cell transplant for Fanconi anemia, so the T cells may come from the graft donor.

This clonotype has at least ten counts. The chain is built from TRBV29-1 and TRBJ1-2, with 10 positions matching TRBD1. The CDR3 covers 16 residues. Germline CDR1 reads SQVTM; CDR2 reads ANQGSEA. With 4 bases clipped from V and 4 bases from J, the junction kept 12 bases outside the gene matches. The DNA for the CDR3 is TGCAGCGTTGGAGGCCGTGGGACAGGGGATGGCTATGGCTACACCTTC. Amino acids: CSVGGRGTGDGYGYTF.

This clonotype was recorded a few times. V is TRBV20-1 and J is TRBJ1-5; D is ambiguous. The CDR3 covers 12 residues. Trimming pared 6 bases from V and 6 bases from J, leaving 12 bases between. The germline V gene has CDR1 DFQATT and CDR2 SNEGSKA (reference sequence). Here the CDR3 reads CSALNWGQPQHF. The CDR3 DNA is TGCAGTGCCCTGAACTGGGGTCAGCCCCAGCATTTT.

The chain employs TRBV25-1 and TRBJ2-5; D is possibly TRBD2 (7 bases). Germline V gene data show CDR1 as MGHDK and CDR2 as SYGVNS. The CDR3 has 15 residues. V shed 4 bases and J shed 4 bases, with 16 bases lying between them. This CDR3 is CASSAIGGPGETQYF. In DNA form, the CDR3 reads TGTGCCAGCAGTGCAATCGGGGGGCCAGGAGAGACCCAGTACTTC.

Remarks on this clonotype: The junction does not match germline at one end; this may be a read error. V gene TRBV5-1 combines with J gene TRBJ1-6, with D possibly being TRBD1 (5 bases). Germline assignment: CDR1 SGHRS and CDR2 YFSETQ. The CDR3 consists of 16 residues. The CDR3 loop is CASRLDVGGGNSPLHF. The DNA of the CDR3 is TGCGCCAGCAGATTGGATGTTGGGGGGGGGAATTCACCCCTCCACTTT.

This clonotype was recorded at least ten times. In DNA, the CDR3 is TGTGCCAGCAGCCAAGTGCGGGGGGGGAGCACAGATACGCAGTATTTT. It is translated as CASSQVRGGSTDTQYF. The chain has TRBV4-2 and TRBJ2-3; 9 nucleotides line up with TRBD2. Germline V gene data show CDR1 as LGHNA and CDR2 as YNFKEQ. The junction had 2 bases not matched to a gene; V was cut back by 1 base and J by 0 bases. The CDR3 extends over 16 amino acids.

This clonotype was picked up many times. This chain uses TRBV20-1 with TRBJ2-1; TRBD1 or TRBD2 may be the D gene (5 bases each). CDR3 length: 15 residues. CDR1 is DFQATT and CDR2 is SNEGSKA in the germline V gene (reference sequence). Between the trimmed V and J ends, which lost 6 bases and 15 bases, there was a span of 30 bases. This CDR3 reads CSATQAGAQLGGLFF. In DNA, the CDR3 is TGCAGTGCCACCCAGGCCGGGGCCCAGTTGGGCGGTCTGTTCTTC.

Ten or more counts support this clonotype. The chain is built from TRBV6-5 and TRBJ2-5; no clear D. CDR1 and CDR2 (germline): MNHEY, SVGAGI. CDR3 size: 14 residues. V lost 8 bases and J lost 0, with 13 bases in between. CDR3 residues: CASRPYKNQETQYF. CDR3 DNA: TGTGCCAGCCGACCGTACAAAAACCAAGAGACCCAGTACTTC.

This clonotype appeared many times. The rearrangement joins TRBV5-6 to TRBJ2-5; 11 positions match TRBD2. In germline, CDR1 is SGHDT, CDR2 YYEEEE. J was trimmed by 4 bases and V by 1 base; bases with no gene match: 6. The CDR3 is 16 amino acids. This CDR3 reads CASSLTYGLAGETQYF. Here the CDR3 DNA reads TGTGCCAGCAGCTTGACTTATGGACTAGCGGGAGAGACCCAGTACTTC.

This clonotype has ten or more counts. V and J are TRBV5-1 and TRBJ2-7, with unresolved D. The length of the CDR3 is 12 residues. Germline CDR1 is SGHRS and CDR2 is YFSETQ. The germline V and J ends were trimmed by 4 bases and 2 bases, with 7 bases remaining between them. CDR3 DNA: TGCGCCAGCAGCCTGGATACCTACGAGCAGTACTTC. Protein sequence: CASSLDTYEQYF.

This clonotype has at least ten counts. This sequence joins TRBV24-1 and TRBJ2-1; perhaps TRBD2 as D (5 bases). V dropped 0 bases and J dropped 5 bases, with 10 bases sitting between them. Germline assignment: CDR1 KGHDR and CDR2 SFDVKD. CDR3 length equals 15 residues. The CDR3 loop reads CATSDLSRANNEQFF. CDR3 DNA sequence: TGTGCCACCAGTGATTTGTCGCGGGCCAACAATGAGCAGTTCTTC.

In its sample, this clonotype is medium-sized. This chain joins TRBV7-9 and TRBJ2-3; unclear D gene. The CDR3 covers 14 residues. V was shortened by 4 bases and J by 4 bases, with 12 bases between the two germline ends. Germline CDR1 SEHNR, CDR2 FQNEAQ (reference sequence). CDR3 loop: CASSSKGYSDTQYF. The CDR3 DNA sequence: TGTGCCAGCAGCTCAAAAGGGTACTCAGATACGCAGTATTTT.

The chain combines TRBV30 with TRBJ2-5; TRBD2 matches at 10 bases. V gave up 5 bases and J gave up 3 bases; unmatched junction bases: 6. The CDR3 runs to 14 residues. Germline V gene data show CDR1 as GTSNPN and CDR2 as SVGIG (reference sequence). The CDR3 region is CAWLSGRREETQYF. The DNA of the CDR3 is TGTGCCTGGCTTAGCGGGAGGCGTGAAGAGACCCAGTACTTC.

This clonotype was seen at least ten times. The rearrangement joins TRBV2 to TRBJ2-5, with 7 positions matching TRBD1. Trimming at V came to 7 bases and at J to 5 bases, leaving 13 bases not matched to a gene. CDR3 length: 15 residues. Germline V gives CDR1 SNHLY, CDR2 FYNNEI. CDR3 bases: TGTGCCAGCATCTGGGGGACAGAATCGGGGGAGACCCAGTACTTC. This encodes CASIWGTESGETQYF.

This clonotype was counted at least ten times. The genes are TRBV6-2 or TRBV6-3 and TRBJ2-1; TRBD2 is a possible D gene (6 bases). This CDR3 has 16 residues. The V and J ends lost 5 bases and 2 bases respectively, with 16 bases between them. The germline V gene has CDR1 MNHEY and CDR2 SVGEGT. In nucleotides, the CDR3 is TGTGCCAGCAGTCGTAGAGGCGGGATCGCCTACAATGAGCAGTTCTTC. This sequence encodes CASSRRGGIAYNEQFF.

This clonotype was counted at least ten times. The gene calls are TRBV29-1 and TRBJ2-3; 7 positions agree with TRBD1. CDR1 is SQVTM, CDR2 ANQGSEA, per germline. The CDR3 extends over 12 amino acids. V lost 7 bases, J lost 4 bases, and 5 bases stayed unmatched. CDR3 sequence reads: CSADREPDTQYF. The CDR3 nucleotides are TGCAGCGCTGACAGGGAGCCAGATACGCAGTATTTT.

This clonotype turned up a few times. The gene calls are TRBV7-3 and TRBJ2-1, with D tentatively TRBD1 (6 bases). CDR3 size: 16 residues. V was pared by 5 bases and J by 7 bases, with 21 bases between. The V gene's germline CDR1 is SGHTA and CDR2 FQGTGA. CDR3 residues: CASSRYEGVRGNEQFF. The CDR3 DNA follows: TGTGCCAGCAGCCGTTATGAAGGAGTGAGGGGGAATGAGCAGTTCTTC.

There are many counts of this clonotype. The chain is built from TRBV6-2 or TRBV6-3 and TRBJ2-1; no clear D gene. Per germline, CDR1 MNHEY and CDR2 SVGEGT. V lost 7 bases, J lost 2 bases, and 18 bases lay in between. This CDR3 is 16 amino acids long. Here the CDR3 reads CASTRLGDWTYNEQFF. In DNA form, the CDR3 reads TGTGCCAGCACCCGGCTCGGCGATTGGACCTACAATGAGCAGTTCTTC.

This clonotype has ten or more counts. The chain carries TRBV7-2 and TRBJ2-7, with 7 bases that match TRBD1. Germline loops: CDR1 SGHTA, CDR2 FQGNSA. The CDR3 extends over 14 amino acids. V was clipped by 5 bases and J by 2 bases; unmatched bases: 6. The CDR3 reads CASSLYRGPYEQYF. CDR3 DNA sequence: TGTGCCAGCAGCCTATACAGGGGACCCTACGAGCAGTACTTC.

The chain joins TRBV24-1 to TRBJ2-7; 7 nucleotides line up with TRBD1. Germline loops: CDR1 KGHDR, CDR2 SFDVKD. V was pared by 8 bases and J by 3 bases, with 12 bases of the junction left unmatched. CDR3 length equals 15 residues. CDR3 in amino acids: CATTYRDRANYEQYF. The DNA of the CDR3 is TGTGCCACCACATACAGGGACAGAGCCAACTACGAGCAGTACTTC.

This clonotype was detected ten times or more. The chain couples TRBV12-3 or TRBV12-4 to TRBJ1-2, with D maybe TRBD1 (5 bases). This CDR3 has 13 residues. The V end was cut by 3 bases, the J end by 3 bases, with 8 bases between. This chain's CDR3 is CASSLRGYYGYTF. DNA for the CDR3: TGTGCCAGCAGTTTGAGGGGTTACTATGGCTACACCTTC.

There are many counts of this clonotype. The DNA for the CDR3 is TGCAGTGCTCCTAACGCTTACAGGGAGGTGGGGGAGACCCAGTACTTC. Amino acids: CSAPNAYREVGETQYF. V usage is TRBV20-1 and J usage is TRBJ2-5; D may be TRBD1 or TRBD2 (6 bases each). The CDR3 has 16 amino acids. Germline lookup yields CDR1 DFQATT and CDR2 SNEGSKA (reference sequence). The V end lost 5 bases, the J end lost 5 bases, and 24 bases lay between the germline ends.

This clonotype was counted only a few times. This sequence joins TRBV15 and TRBJ2-3; TRBD2 aligns across 12 bases. CDR1 and CDR2 from the germline V gene are LNHNV and YYDKDF (reference sequence). The CDR3 has 18 amino acids. V was clipped by 4 bases and J by 6 bases; unmatched bases: 14. Written as DNA, the CDR3 is TGTGCCACCAGCATAGTGGACCTACTAGCGGGGGGCGGTGATACGCAGTATTTT. It yields the protein CATSIVDLLAGGGDTQYF.

This clonotype has ten or more counts. The chain carries TRBV9 and TRBJ2-7; 7 nucleotides match TRBD2. This CDR3 spans 15 amino acids. The V and J ends lost 0 bases and 3 bases, in that order; junction bases with no gene match: 6. Germline CDR1 SGDLS, CDR2 YYNGEE. CDR3 loop: CASSVAPSGIYEQYF. The CDR3, as DNA: TGTGCCAGCAGCGTAGCCCCCAGCGGGATCTACGAGCAGTACTTC.

This clonotype was recorded many times. The chain carries TRBV5-1 and TRBJ2-1; possibly TRBD2 for D (6 bases). This CDR3 is built from 17 residues. Trimming took 1 base from V and 4 from J, leaving 18 bases between them. Germline CDR1 and CDR2: SGHRS and YFSETQ. The CDR3 reads CASSLTSGPGGYNEQFF. The DNA of the CDR3 is TGCGCCAGCAGCTTGACATCAGGCCCCGGGGGTTACAATGAGCAGTTCTTC. Looking up the rest from reference TRBV5-1 and TRBJ2-1 gives the full variable domain: KAGVTQTPRYLIKTRGQQVTLSCSPISGHRSVSWYQQTPGQGLQFLFEYFSETQRNKGNFPGRFSGRQFSNSRSEMNVSTLELGDSALYLCASSLTSGPGGYNEQFFGPGTRLTVL.

This clonotype was found many times. The J gene is TRBJ2-7, the V gene TRBV7-2; 9 bases line up with TRBD1. Trimming took 2 bases from V and 1 from J; bases not matched to a gene: 3. Germline CDR1 reads SGHTA; CDR2 reads FQGNSA. The length of the CDR3 is 15 residues. The CDR3, as DNA: TGTGCCAGCAGCTTACGGACAGGGGTATCCTACGAGCAGTACTTC. Translated: CASSLRTGVSYEQYF.

The V and J genes are TRBV18 and TRBJ2-5; D might be TRBD2 (6 bases). CDR1 is KGHSH and CDR2 is LQKENI in the germline V gene. The V end lost 2 bases, the J end lost 2 bases, and 12 bases lay between the germline ends. The CDR3 loop spans 15 amino acids. The CDR3 spells CASSPYPGAQETQYF. Written as DNA, the CDR3 is TGTGCCAGCTCACCATATCCGGGAGCGCAAGAGACCCAGTACTTC.

This clonotype was detected many times. The chain employs TRBV6-1 and TRBJ2-1, with 7 bases aligning to TRBD2. Germline V gives CDR1 MNHNS, CDR2 SASEGT. The V and J ends lost 6 bases and 11 bases, in that order; junction bases with no gene match: 13. The CDR3 extends over 14 amino acids. The CDR3 sequence is CASRDRLASHKQFF. CDR3 bases: TGTGCCAGCAGAGACCGACTAGCCTCGCATAAGCAGTTCTTC.